This is a list of T cell receptor beta chains from one sample in a study of shared clonotypes between healthy human individuals. The protocol was immunoSEQ multiplex PCR, while the TCRdb copy is restricted to in-frame clones and leaves out a portion. The sample holds around 2.1 million clones; roughly 91% are singletons and the top ten take around 1.7%. Sequencing was carried out using naive CD8+ T cells from PBMCs. Every receptor here comes from a young man in good health. Some clones in this sample may be carry-over from other donors' samples. Both conserved end residues are trimmed from each CDR3. Fields, in order: clone size, V gene, D gene, J gene, CDR3 protein. The D gene is left open where the match is weak. Some rows mark clone size as missing; the rest say once, few, many or name a class of expanded clone.

-	TRBV5-6	TRBD2	TRBJ2-7	ASSLSSGTRRFYEQY
-	TRBV27	-	TRBJ2-1	ASSFSGAANEQF
-	TRBV28	TRBD2	TRBJ2-2	ASTLSRLAGGPGPGELF
-	TRBV4-1	-	TRBJ1-1	ASSQIPNEAF
-	TRBV14	-	TRBJ2-7	ASSQAFQGKWYEQY
-	TRBV4-3	-	TRBJ1-2	ASSQEAGQTNYGYT
-	TRBV7-9	-	TRBJ2-3	ASSLLGSPSADTQY
once	TRBV29-1	-	TRBJ2-1	SVQLSSYNEQF
-	TRBV28	-	TRBJ2-7	ASKSQGPYEQY
few	TRBV16	-	TRBJ1-1	ASSQIYTEAF
-	TRBV27	TRBD1	TRBJ2-2	ASSLSVGQVLTGELF
once	TRBV28	-	TRBJ1-2	ASSGVNYGYT